The TCR beta chain under discussion was sequenced for a study of OX40 agonist ivuxolimab in advanced cancers. CDR3 length: 14 residues. Germline assignment: CDR1 SGHRS and CDR2 YFSETQ. Trimming pared 0 bases from V and 6 bases from J, leaving 11 bases between. Assay used: immunoSEQ multiplex PCR; TCRdb lists only in-frame clones, some missing. The profile shows under 25,000 clones, 80% to 90% of them singletons. This sequence was found in an adult with an advanced solid tumor such as melanoma, head and neck, liver or kidney cancer. The sequencing here drew on CD4+ or CD8+ T cells sorted from blood, taken in a trial of the OX40 agonist ivuxolimab. The chain is built from TRBV5-1 and TRBJ2-3; maybe TRBD2 (6 bases). CDR3 in DNA: TGCGCCAGCAGCTTGGTAGGAGGGGTGGATACGCAGTATTTT. It is translated as CASSLVGGVDTQYF. Full variable domain (outside the CDR3, taken from reference TRBV5-1 and TRBJ2-3): KAGVTQTPRYLIKTRGQQVTLSCSPISGHRSVSWYQQTPGQGLQFLFEYFSETQRNKGNFPGRFSGRQFSNSRSEMNVSTLELGDSALYLCASSLVGGVDTQYFGPGTRLTVL.